This T cell receptor (beta chain) was sequenced in a study of blood T cell repertoires in COVID-19. Looking at the study overall: Sites in the United States, Italy and Spain provided acute and convalescent COVID-19 samples. Sources were T cells, B-cell-depleted T cells, or PBMCs; the material itself was cDNA or gDNA.

In the original analysis: It was from reference gene primer amplification that nucleated cell counts were estimated. The repertoire was sequenced with immunoSEQ multiplex PCR; TCRdb's copy has only in-frame clones and lacks some. The V and J calls and the clone size are those of that table, but D and trimming were determined from the DNA. The repertoire holds around 270,000 clones, with 84% as singletons. This clone was seen a handful of times. The V and J ends lost 4 bases and 4 bases, in that order; junction bases with no gene match: 9. The germline CDR1 and CDR2 sequences are MDHEN and SYDVKM. The CDR3 extends over 16 amino acids.

This receptor was identified in a middle-aged woman who had recovered from COVID-19. What was sequenced was peripheral blood. The chain has TRBV28 and TRBJ1-5, with 8 positions matching TRBD1. Here the CDR3 reads CASSSPGGQANQPQHF. The CDR3 DNA reads as TGTGCCAGCAGTTCCCCAGGGGGCCAAGCTAATCAGCCCCAGCATTTT.